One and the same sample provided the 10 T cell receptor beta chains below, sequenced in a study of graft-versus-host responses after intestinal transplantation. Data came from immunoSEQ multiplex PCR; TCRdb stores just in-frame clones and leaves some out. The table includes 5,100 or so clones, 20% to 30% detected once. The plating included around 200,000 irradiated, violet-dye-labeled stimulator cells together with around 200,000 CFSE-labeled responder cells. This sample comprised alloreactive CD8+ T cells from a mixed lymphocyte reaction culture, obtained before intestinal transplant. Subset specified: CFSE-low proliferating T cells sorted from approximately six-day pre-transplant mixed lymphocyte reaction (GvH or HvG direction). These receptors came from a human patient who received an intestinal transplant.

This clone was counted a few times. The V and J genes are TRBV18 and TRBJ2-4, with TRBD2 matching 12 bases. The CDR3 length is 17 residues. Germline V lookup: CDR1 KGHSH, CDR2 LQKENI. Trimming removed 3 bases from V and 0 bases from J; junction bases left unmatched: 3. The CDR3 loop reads CASSPWTSGIAKNIQYF. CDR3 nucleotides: TGTGCCAGCTCACCTTGGACTAGCGGGATAGCCAAAAACATTCAGTACTTC.

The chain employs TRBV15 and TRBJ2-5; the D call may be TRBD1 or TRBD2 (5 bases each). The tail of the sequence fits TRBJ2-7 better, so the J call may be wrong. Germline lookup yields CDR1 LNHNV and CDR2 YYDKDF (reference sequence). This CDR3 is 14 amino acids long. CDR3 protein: CATSRGVRTYEQYF. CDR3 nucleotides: TGTGCCACCAGCAGGGGGGTCCGAACCTACGAGCAGTACTTC.

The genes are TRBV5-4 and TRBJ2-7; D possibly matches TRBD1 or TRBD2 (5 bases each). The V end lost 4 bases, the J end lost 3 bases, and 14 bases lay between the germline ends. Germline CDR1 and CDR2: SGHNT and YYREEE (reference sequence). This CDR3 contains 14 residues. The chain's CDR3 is CASSAGTALYEQYF. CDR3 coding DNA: TGTGCCAGCAGCGCCGGGACGGCACTCTACGAGCAGTACTTC.

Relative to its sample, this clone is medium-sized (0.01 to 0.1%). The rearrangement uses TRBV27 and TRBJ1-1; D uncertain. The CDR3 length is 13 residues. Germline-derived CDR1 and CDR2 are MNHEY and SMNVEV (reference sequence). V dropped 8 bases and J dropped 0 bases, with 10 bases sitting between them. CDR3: CASRSEVNTEAFF. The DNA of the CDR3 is TGTGCCAGCCGATCGGAGGTGAACACTGAAGCTTTCTTT.

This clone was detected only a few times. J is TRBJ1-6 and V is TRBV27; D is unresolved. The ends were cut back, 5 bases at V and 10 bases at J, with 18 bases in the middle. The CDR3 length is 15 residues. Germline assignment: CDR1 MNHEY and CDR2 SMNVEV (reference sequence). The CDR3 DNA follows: TGTGCCAGCAGTCTCTTTGCCGGTACGGGATCACCCCTCCACTTT. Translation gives CASSLFAGTGSPLHF.

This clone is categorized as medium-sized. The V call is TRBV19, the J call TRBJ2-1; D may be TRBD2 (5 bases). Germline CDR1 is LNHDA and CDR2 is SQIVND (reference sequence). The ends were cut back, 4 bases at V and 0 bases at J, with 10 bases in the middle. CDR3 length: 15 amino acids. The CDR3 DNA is TGTGCCAGTAGTAACAGCGGAAGCTCCTACAATGAGCAGTTCTTC. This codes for CASSNSGSSYNEQFF. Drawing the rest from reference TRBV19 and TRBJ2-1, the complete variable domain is DGGITQSPKYLFRKEGQNVTLSCEQNLNHDAMYWYRQDPGQGLRLIYYSQIVNDFQKGDIAEGYSVSREKKESFPLTVTSAQKNPTAFYLCASSNSGSSYNEQFFGPGTRLTVL.

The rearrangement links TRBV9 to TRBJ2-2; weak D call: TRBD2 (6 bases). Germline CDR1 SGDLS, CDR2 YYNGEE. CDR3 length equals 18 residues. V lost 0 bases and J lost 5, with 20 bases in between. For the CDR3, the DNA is TGTGCCAGCAGCGTAGTGTCGGGAGAAATGGTTCAAACCGGGGAGCTGTTTTTT. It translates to CASSVVSGEMVQTGELFF.

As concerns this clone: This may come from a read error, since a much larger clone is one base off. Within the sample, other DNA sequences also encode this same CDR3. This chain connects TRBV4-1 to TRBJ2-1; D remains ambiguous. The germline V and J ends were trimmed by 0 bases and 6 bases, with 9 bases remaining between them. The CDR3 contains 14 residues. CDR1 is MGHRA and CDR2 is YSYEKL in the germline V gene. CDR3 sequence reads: CASSQEGVANEQFF. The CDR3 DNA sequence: TGCGCCAGCAGCCAAGAGGGCGTAGCCAATGAGCAGTTCTTC.

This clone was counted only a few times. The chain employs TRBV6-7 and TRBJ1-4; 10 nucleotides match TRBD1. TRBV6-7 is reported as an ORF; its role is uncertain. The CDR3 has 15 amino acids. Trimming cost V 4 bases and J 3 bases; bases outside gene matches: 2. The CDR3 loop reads CASSLGTGANEKLFF. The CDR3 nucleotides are TGTGCCAGCAGTTTAGGGACAGGGGCTAATGAAAAACTGTTTTTT.

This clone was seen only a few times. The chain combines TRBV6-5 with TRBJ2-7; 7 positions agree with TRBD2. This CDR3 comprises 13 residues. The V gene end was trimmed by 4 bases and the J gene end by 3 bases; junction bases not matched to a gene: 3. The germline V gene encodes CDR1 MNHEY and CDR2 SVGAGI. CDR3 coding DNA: TGTGCCAGCAGTTTGGGGGGGGACTACGAGCAGTACTTC. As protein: CASSLGGDYEQYF.